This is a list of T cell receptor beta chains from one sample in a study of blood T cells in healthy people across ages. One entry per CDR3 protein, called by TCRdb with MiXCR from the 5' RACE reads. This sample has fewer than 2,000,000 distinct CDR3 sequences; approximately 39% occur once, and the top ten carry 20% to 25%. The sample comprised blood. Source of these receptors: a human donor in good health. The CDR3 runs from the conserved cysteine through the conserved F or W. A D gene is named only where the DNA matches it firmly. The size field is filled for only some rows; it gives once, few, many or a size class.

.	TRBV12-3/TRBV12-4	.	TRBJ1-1	CASRASRYAEAFF
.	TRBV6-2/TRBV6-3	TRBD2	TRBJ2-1	CASTRLADTYNEQFF
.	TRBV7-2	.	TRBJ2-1	CASSLDPGQATEQFF
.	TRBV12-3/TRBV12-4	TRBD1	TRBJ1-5	CASGTGGVQPQHF
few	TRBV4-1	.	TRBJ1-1	CASSQAPGVEAFF
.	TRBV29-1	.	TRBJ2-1	CSVGWNYNEQFF
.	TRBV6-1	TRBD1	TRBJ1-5	CASSRLGTANQPQHF
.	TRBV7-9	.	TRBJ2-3	CASSSLTLISGHLPTDTQYF
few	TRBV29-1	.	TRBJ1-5	CSVVTQSNQPQHF
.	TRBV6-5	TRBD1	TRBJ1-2	CASSSETGGAPNYGYTF
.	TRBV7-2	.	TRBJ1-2	CASSFDRFAYTF
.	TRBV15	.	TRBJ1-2	CATSRDGGRLYGYTF
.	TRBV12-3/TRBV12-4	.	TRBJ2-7	CASTLTRGESGQYF
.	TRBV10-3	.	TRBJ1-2	CAISVAAALSNYGYTF
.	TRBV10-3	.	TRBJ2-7	CAISESDNPYEQYF
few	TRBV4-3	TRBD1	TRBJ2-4	CASSQDFQGEGKRDIQYF
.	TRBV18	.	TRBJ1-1	CTSSLPFMNTEAFF
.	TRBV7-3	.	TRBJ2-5	CASSQESGGVGRGIQYF
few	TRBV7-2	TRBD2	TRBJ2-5	CASSRTRGGGEETQYF
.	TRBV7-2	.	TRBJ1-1	CASSLVVPYTEAFF
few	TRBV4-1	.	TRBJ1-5	CASSQVGDKPQHF
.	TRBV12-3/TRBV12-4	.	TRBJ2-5	CASRAGHETQYF
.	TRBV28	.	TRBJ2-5	CASRFPGQKETQYF
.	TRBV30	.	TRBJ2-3	CAWSEVRDTQYF
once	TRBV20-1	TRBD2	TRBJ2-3	CSANSEGRTSVADTQYF
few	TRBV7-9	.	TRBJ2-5	CASSSPGAGETQYF
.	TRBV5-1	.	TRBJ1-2	CASRQTGTNYGYTF
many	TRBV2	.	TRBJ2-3	CASSEVKADTQYF
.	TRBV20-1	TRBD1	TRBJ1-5	CSARDRGPSYSQPQHF
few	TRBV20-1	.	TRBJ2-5	CSAHDWFGETQYF
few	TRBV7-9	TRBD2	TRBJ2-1	CASSSGTSGWKNNEQFF
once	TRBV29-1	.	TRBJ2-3	CSVDAQGYTRYF
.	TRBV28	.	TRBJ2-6	CASSRAGVSLSGANVLTF
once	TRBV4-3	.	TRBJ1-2	CASSPSAGPDGYTF
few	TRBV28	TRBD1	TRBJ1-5	CATTGDPNQPQHF
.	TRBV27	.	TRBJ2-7	CASSFMGTEQYF
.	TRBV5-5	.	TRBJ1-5	CASSLGRATQPQHF
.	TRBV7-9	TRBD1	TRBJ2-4	CASSLDRGGVYF
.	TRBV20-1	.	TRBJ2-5	CSARPHGVRETQYF
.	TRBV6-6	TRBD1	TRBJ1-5	CASSDATGDQPQHF
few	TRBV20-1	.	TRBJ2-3	CSARLHLADTQYF
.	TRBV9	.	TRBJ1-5	CASSVWEEVRRVRRNQPQHF
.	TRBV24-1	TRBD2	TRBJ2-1	CATSRLAGLSNEQFF
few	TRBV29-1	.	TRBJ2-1	CSVDPLGGGSYNEQFF
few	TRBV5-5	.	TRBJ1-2	CASSLSDGRDGYTF
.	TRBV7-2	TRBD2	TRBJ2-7	CTSSLVLAGGPLF
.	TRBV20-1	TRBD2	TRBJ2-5	CSAPLRGGDFGQETQYF
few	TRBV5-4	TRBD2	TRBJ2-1	CASSLLGLAGEYNEQFF
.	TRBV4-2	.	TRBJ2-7	CASSQGRQQYF
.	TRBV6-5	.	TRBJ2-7	CASSYKGGLYSEQYF
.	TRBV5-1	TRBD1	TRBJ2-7	CASSGDRDAYEQYF
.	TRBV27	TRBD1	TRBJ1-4	CASSPGGQLSYEKLFF
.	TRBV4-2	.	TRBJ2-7	CASSQDAAGNAYEQYF
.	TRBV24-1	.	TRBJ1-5	CATSDLRSNQPQHF
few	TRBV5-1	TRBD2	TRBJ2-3	CASSLLAGETQTVDTQYF
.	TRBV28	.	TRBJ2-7	CASSSPGDTYEQYF
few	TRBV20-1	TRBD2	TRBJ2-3	CSASSGHTDTQYF
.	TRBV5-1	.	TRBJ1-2	CASNDRMGSYGYTF
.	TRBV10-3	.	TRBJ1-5	CAISESNSGPQHF
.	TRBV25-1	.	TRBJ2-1	CASSEFGLAYSYNEQFF